This entry lists 19 T cell receptor beta chains sequenced from one sample in a study of beta chain features in type 1 diabetes. Since all of the isolated RNA was reverse transcribed, expressed TCRB transcripts were what got sequenced. Clones were read by immunoSEQ multiplex PCR, and TCRdb kept only the in-frame ones, dropping some. The sample consists of fewer than 200,000 clones, 7.5% to 10% of them appearing once. The sample was central memory CD4+ T cells from blood. The receptors shown here come from a man in his late teens or twenties in good health.

This chain connects TRBV7-8 to TRBJ1-2; D is uncertain. Trimming cost V 5 bases and J 0 bases, with 10 bases left between them. The CDR3 loop spans 14 amino acids. Per germline, CDR1 SGHVS and CDR2 FQNEAQ. The chain's CDR3 is CASSPGVANYGYTF. DNA for the CDR3: TGTGCCAGCAGCCCCGGGGTAGCTAACTATGGCTACACCTTC.

This clone has more than one count but fewer than ten. The chain links TRBV7-9 to TRBJ1-4, with 8 bases aligning to TRBD1. The CDR3 is 14 residues long. The germline gives CDR1 SEHNR, CDR2 FQNEAQ (reference sequence). Trimming removed 8 bases from V and 8 bases from J; junction bases left unmatched: 10. CDR3 in amino acids: CASDGRDRREKLFF. CDR3 coding DNA: TGTGCCAGCGACGGTAGGGACAGGAGGGAAAAACTGTTTTTT.

On this clone: Other DNA sequences in this specimen translate into the identical CDR3. This sequence joins TRBV18 and TRBJ1-1; D gene ambiguous. This CDR3 is 11 amino acids long. CDR1 and CDR2 from the germline V gene are KGHSH and LQKENI. V lost 6 bases and J 7 bases, leaving 9 bases between the germline ends. The CDR3 DNA reads as TGTGCCAGCTCCCCTTCGAGTGAAGCTTTCTTT. Amino acids: CASSPSSEAFF.

This clone has a handful of counts. The chain recombines TRBV4-1 with TRBJ2-6; D gene ambiguous. This CDR3 spans 16 amino acids. Germline values: CDR1 MGHRA, CDR2 YSYEKL. Trimming took 3 bases from V and 0 from J, leaving 9 bases between them. CDR3 protein: CASSHGRYSGANVLTF. As DNA, the CDR3 is TGCGCCAGCAGCCATGGCAGATACTCTGGGGCCAACGTCCTGACTTTC.

This clone was detected a few times. This chain connects TRBV2 to TRBJ1-5; weak D call: TRBD1 (5 bases). V was clipped by 2 bases and J by 3 bases, with 11 bases between them. Germline V gene data show CDR1 as SNHLY and CDR2 as FYNNEI. The CDR3 is 15 amino acids. The chain's CDR3 is CASSESGQYNQPQHF. The CDR3 DNA sequence: TGTGCCAGCAGTGAATCAGGGCAGTACAATCAGCCCCAGCATTTT. Supplemented by reference TRBV2 and TRBJ1-5, the full variable domain reads EPEVTQTPSHQVTQMGQEVILRCVPISNHLYFYWYRQILGQKVEFLVSFYNNEISEKSEIFDDQFSVERPDGSNFTLKIRSTKLEDSAMYFCASSESGQYNQPQHFGDGTRLSIL.

This clone occurred a few times. The chain combines TRBV28 with TRBJ1-2, with TRBD1 as a possible D gene (5 bases). This CDR3 has 12 amino acids. V was trimmed by 7 bases and J by 5 bases, leaving 11 bases between them. Germline values: CDR1 MDHEN, CDR2 SYDVKM. As DNA, the CDR3 is TGTGCCAGCACCTCACAGGAATATGGCTACACCTTC. Its protein product is CASTSQEYGYTF.

This clone was counted only a few times. The same CDR3 can be traced to other DNA sequences in this sample. This chain uses TRBV5-1 with TRBJ1-1, with TRBD1 identical over 8 bases. From germline, CDR1 is SGHRS and CDR2 YFSETQ. V shed 5 bases and J 1 base; nucleotides not matched to a gene: 4. The CDR3 runs 14 residues. In DNA, the CDR3 is TGCGCCAGCAGTTCGGGACAGGAGAACACTGAAGCTTTCTTT. Protein: CASSSGQENTEAFF.

This clone was detected a few times. V is TRBV5-4 and J is TRBJ2-2; 7 nucleotides match TRBD2. V lost 4 bases to trimming and J lost 0 bases; unmatched junction nucleotides: 15. The CDR3 has 19 residues. The germline CDR1 and CDR2 sequences are SGHNT and YYREEE (reference sequence). In DNA, the CDR3 is TGTGCCAGCAGCAGGGGACTATTGGCGGGAGCGGCGAACACCGGGGAGCTGTTTTTT. This sequence encodes CASSRGLLAGAANTGELFF.

This clone has a handful of counts. The rearrangement uses TRBV5-4 and TRBJ2-3; 8 bases agree with TRBD2. Germline V gene lookup returns CDR1 SGHNT and CDR2 YYREEE (reference sequence). The ends lost 2 bases at V and 7 bases at J; junction bases unmatched: 12. This CDR3 has 16 amino acids. DNA for the CDR3: TGTGCCAGCAGCTTCAGTCTCGGGGGGGCCGGGAATACGCAGTATTTT. This encodes CASSFSLGGAGNTQYF. Full variable domain (rest looked up from reference TRBV5-4 and TRBJ2-3): ETGVTQSPTHLIKTRGQQVTLRCSSQSGHNTVSWYQQALGQGPQFIFQYYREEENGRGNFPPRFSGLQFPNYSSELNVNALELDDSALYLCASSFSLGGAGNTQYFGPGTRLTVL.

This sequence joins TRBV28 and TRBJ1-1, with TRBD1 as a possible D gene (5 bases). The V and J ends lost 3 bases and 0 bases respectively, with 26 bases between them. The CDR3 sequence is 20 residues long. CDR1 is MDHEN, CDR2 SYDVKM, per germline. CDR3 loop: CASSFSDPGPEGIMNTEAFF. The DNA for the CDR3 is TGTGCCAGCAGTTTCAGTGACCCGGGACCGGAGGGGATCATGAACACTGAAGCTTTCTTT.

The chain is built from TRBV5-8 and TRBJ1-6; D perhaps matches TRBD1 (5 bases). Per germline, CDR1 SGHTS and CDR2 YDEGEE. There are 17 residues in the CDR3. The V gene lost 2 bases and the J gene lost 9 bases, with 21 bases spanning the gap. The CDR3 region has the DNA TGTGCCAGCAGCTTTCAGGGCGGCGGCTCCGTGGGTTCACCCCTCCACTTT. Translating it yields CASSFQGGGSVGSPLHF. The full variable domain, completed using reference TRBV5-8 and TRBJ1-6, is EAGVTQSPTHLIKTRGQQATLRCSPISGHTSVYWYQQALGLGLQFLLWYDEGEERNRGNFPPRFSGRQFPNYSSELNVNALELEDSALYLCASSFQGGGSVGSPLHFGNGTRLTVT.

This chain links TRBV5-1 with TRBJ2-7; D gene unclear. CDR1 is SGHRS, CDR2 YFSETQ, per germline. The CDR3 spans 12 residues. The ends were cut back, 2 bases at V and 6 bases at J, with 9 bases in the middle. CDR3 DNA: TGCGCCAGCAGCTTCCAGCCTAGCGAGCAGTACTTC. Protein sequence: CASSFQPSEQYF.

This clone was seen more than once but under ten times. The chain employs TRBV15 and TRBJ2-3, with 11 bases that match TRBD2. The CDR3 covers 14 residues. CDR1 is LNHNV, CDR2 YYDKDF, per germline (reference sequence). The trim removed 8 bases at V and 3 bases at J, leaving 4 bases unmatched. The CDR3 nucleotides are TGTGCCACCTTAGCGGGGGGGCCAACAGATACGCAGTATTTT. Residues: CATLAGGPTDTQYF.

This clone was found many times. The CDR3 protein is CAWSVRRHGELFF. CDR3 coding DNA: TGTGCCTGGAGTGTACGTCGCCACGGGGAACTGTTTTTT. This chain links TRBV30 with TRBJ1-4; D not certain. The V end was cut by 0 bases, the J end by 12 bases, with 14 bases between. The germline V gene encodes CDR1 GTSNPN and CDR2 SVGIG (reference sequence). The CDR3 spans 13 residues.

The chain uses TRBV7-3 and TRBJ2-7; 9 nucleotides align to TRBD1. This CDR3 contains 15 residues. Germline CDR1 reads SGHTA; CDR2 reads FQGTGA. V lost 5 bases and J lost 4; bases outside the gene matches: 9. In DNA form, the CDR3 reads TGTGCCAGCAGCCCGATGACAGGGGGAAGGTACGAGCAGTACTTC. Residues: CASSPMTGGRYEQYF.

CDR3 residues: CATSRVRDTEQFF. The DNA for the CDR3 is TGTGCCACCAGCAGAGTTAGGGACACAGAGCAGTTCTTC. The chain employs TRBV15 and TRBJ2-1; D is perhaps TRBD1 (6 bases). The germline CDR1 and CDR2 sequences are LNHNV and YYDKDF (reference sequence). Trimming cost V 1 base and J 10 bases, with 11 bases left between them. CDR3 length equals 13 residues.

This clone was counted a few times. V gene TRBV7-3 combines with J gene TRBJ1-5; a possible D gene is TRBD1 (6 bases). Germline values: CDR1 SGHTA, CDR2 FQGTGA. The length of the CDR3 is 16 residues. V shed 5 bases and J shed 5 bases, with 19 bases lying between them. The CDR3 DNA is TGTGCCAGCAGCATAAAGATCCGGGACAAACATCAGCCCCAGCATTTT. It is translated as CASSIKIRDKHQPQHF. Full variable domain (missing parts from reference TRBV7-3 and TRBJ1-5): GAGVSQTPSNKVTEKGKYVELRCDPISGHTALYWYRQSLGQGPEFLIYFQGTGAADDSGLPNDRFFAVRPEGSVSTLKIQRTERGDSAVYLCASSIKIRDKHQPQHFGDGTRLSIL.

Only a few counts were recorded for this clone. The rearrangement joins TRBV19 to TRBJ2-5; 12 nucleotides match TRBD1. After removal of 10 bases from V and 5 bases from J, the junction contained 5 bases not matched to a gene. The germline V gene encodes CDR1 LNHDA and CDR2 SQIVND (reference sequence). The CDR3 is made up of 13 amino acids. The CDR3 here is CAISGTGGETQYF. CDR3 bases: TGTGCCATTTCCGGGACAGGGGGCGAGACCCAGTACTTC.

This clone was picked up many times. V usage is TRBV7-9 and J usage is TRBJ2-1; tentatively, D is TRBD2 (6 bases). Germline CDR1 is SEHNR and CDR2 is FQNEAQ (reference sequence). Trimming removed 4 bases from V and 9 bases from J, with 13 bases in between. The CDR3 runs 13 residues. In DNA, the CDR3 is TGTGCCAGCAGCTCTACTAGCCCCGGTGAGCAGTTCTTC. Its translation: CASSSTSPGEQFF.